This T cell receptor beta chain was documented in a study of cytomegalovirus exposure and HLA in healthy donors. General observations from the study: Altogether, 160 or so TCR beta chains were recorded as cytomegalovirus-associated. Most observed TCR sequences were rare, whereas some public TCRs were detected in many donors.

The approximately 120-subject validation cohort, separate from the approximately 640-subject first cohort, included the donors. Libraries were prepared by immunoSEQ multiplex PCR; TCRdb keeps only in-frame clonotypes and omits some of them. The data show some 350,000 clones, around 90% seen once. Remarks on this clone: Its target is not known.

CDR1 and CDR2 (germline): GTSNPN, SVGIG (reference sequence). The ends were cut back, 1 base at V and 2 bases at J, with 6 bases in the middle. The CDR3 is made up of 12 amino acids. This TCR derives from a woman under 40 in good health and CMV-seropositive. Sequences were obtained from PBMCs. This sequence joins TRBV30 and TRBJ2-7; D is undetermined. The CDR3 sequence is CAWSGRAYEQYF. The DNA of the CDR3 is TGTGCCTGGAGTGGACGAGCCTACGAGCAGTACTTC.